This T cell receptor beta chain was sequenced during a study of identical twins listed by TCRdb under 2016. Study-level background: To test whether fetal clonotypes persist, the study used deep sequencing on TCR alpha and beta repertoires from monozygotic twins, unrelated adults of various ages, and cord blood. To rule out contamination, replicate twin experiments were performed at different times with different library preparation protocols.

Library preparation employed 5' RACE. The instrument was an Illumina HiSeq 2000. Template switching added a universal primer binding site, and the final cDNA carried a unique molecular identifier that allowed TCR cDNA molecules to be counted accurately. First-strand cDNA for TCR alpha and beta chains was synthesized from specific primers in the conserved constant-segment region. To control for contamination, every cDNA library was double barcoded, receiving both a SMART-Mk sample barcode and Illumina barcodes. Two successive PCR steps introduced TruSeq adapter sequences along with Illumina sample barcodes. TCR alpha and beta cDNA libraries were sequenced on the Illumina HiSeq platform with custom primers. From the authors' description of their analysis: MiGEC processed the raw reads to extract unique molecular identifiers, while MiXCR was used to determine the CDR3 positions. For each individual, recombination models were inferred using an EM algorithm with the repgenHMM and IGoR tools. The tcR package in R was used for shared clonotype analysis, with sharing normalized by the product of cloneset sizes. To study raw recombination free of thymic and clonal selection effects, out-of-frame nonproductive sequences were analyzed. The public reads were reprocessed in TCRdb via fastp at Q25 and MiXCR, keeping in-frame beta chains. Identical CDR3 proteins give one entry, which carries the most common genes and DNA. TCRdb assigned the V and J calls; the authors' analysis was not used. This sample comprises roughly 240,000 distinct CDR3 sequences, approximately 7.9% of them detected only once. The ten largest clones capture under 6% of the sample.

V is pared back by 2 bases and J by 0 bases, with 4 bases lying between the germline termini. From cysteine to phenylalanine, the CDR3 is 13 amino acids long. Only the CDR3 DNA stays, 39 bases, in frame from base 1. From a lookup of the germline V gene (reference sequence), CDR1 and CDR2 are SSHAT and FNYEAQ. All donors were healthy Caucasians. The twin cohort comprised three pairs of female monozygotic twins, all aged roughly 18 to 29 years. Positive isolation kits from Invitrogen were used to isolate the CD4+ and CD8+ T cell populations. General findings and caveats noted by the study authors: Because the same donors could not be followed over many years, the conclusions relied on cross-sectional statistical analysis. In monozygotic twins, recombination models systematically underestimated out-of-frame TCR alpha sharing, but the models matched the sharing seen between unrelated individuals. The excess sharing between twins in beta out-of-frame sequences was weaker because fewer shared sequences reduced the signal-to-noise ratio. Zero-insertion analyses could be partly confounded by invariant T cells such as MAIT and iNKT, though diverse VJ usage argued against such confounding for most clonotypes. Abundant cord blood beta clonotypes had fewer insertions, young adult naive repertoires showed a similar but weaker trend, and memory repertoires showed no such trend. Compared with coincidental sharing between unrelated individuals, out-of-frame TCR alpha sequences shared between twins showed an excess of sequences with low generation probability.

This clonotype appeared a few times. No cognate antigen has been identified for it. No much larger clonotype is one base removed from it; base qualities were not supplied. These same records also appear under a second study, on yellow fever vaccine responses in identical twins. In that second paper, the authors write: The T cell response to vaccination in identical twins was reported by the authors to appear partly convergent and partly personalized. In identical twins, the study followed T cell clones that responded to the vaccine with precision.

This TCR derives from a woman aged 18-29 years in good health. Source material: CD8+ T cells sorted from blood. The rearrangement combines TRBV7-7 with TRBJ1-1; the D gene is unclear. The DNA reads as follows: TGTGCCAGCAGCTTATTTCTGAACACTGAAGCTTTCTTT. Its protein is CASSLFLNTEAFF.